This TCR beta chain was profiled in a study of OX40 agonist ivuxolimab in advanced cancers. Overall study: Of the participants, around 39% had some prior anti-PD-1, anti-PD-L1 or anti-CTLA-4 therapy, which was allowed.

As for this clone: Its specificity is unknown.

The junction had 11 bases not matched to a gene; V was cut back by 5 bases and J by 6 bases. This CDR3 region has 16 residues. Germline V CDR1 and CDR2: SSHAT, FNYEAQ (reference sequence). TCRdb keeps only in-frame clones here, not all; method: immunoSEQ multiplex PCR. The profile shows 23,000 or so clones, 83% of them singletons. Findings and caveats of the study: Fewer expanded clones were found on average in CD4+ than in CD8+ T cells.

The rearrangement uses TRBV7-7 and TRBJ2-7; 12 bases are a match to TRBD1. This material consisted of CD4+ or CD8+ T cells sorted from blood, taken in a trial of the OX40 agonist ivuxolimab. This TCR was sampled from an adult with an advanced solid tumor such as melanoma, head and neck, liver or kidney cancer. The CDR3 is CASSPTPGQGAPEQYF. CDR3 sequence (DNA): TGTGCCAGCAGCCCGACACCGGGACAGGGGGCCCCCGAGCAGTACTTC.